One and the same sample provided the 20 T cell receptor beta chains below, sequenced in a study of T-cell reconstitution after alpha-beta-depleted transplantation in children. This sample's TCRbeta library carried unique molecular identifier barcodes. TCRdb itself ran the PCR reads through MiXCR, one entry per CDR3 protein. The data contain hundreds of thousands of distinct CDR3 sequences, 10% to 15% of them singletons. The sequencing here drew on PBMCs, taken before TCRalphabeta/CD19-depleted stem cell transplant. The receptors come from a girl aged 2 to 10 with congenital amegakaryocytic thrombocytopenia, due to receive a stem cell transplant.

Regarding this clonotype: A clone one base away is much larger, so this may be a read error. The chain couples TRBV3-1 to TRBJ1-1; no clear D. Germline V CDR1 and CDR2: LGHDT, YNNKEL (reference sequence). The CDR3 extends over 16 amino acids. CDR3 coding DNA: TGTGCCAGCAGCCAAATTGCGGTCGCCGGGAGCACTGAAGCTTCCTTT. Amino acid sequence: CASSQIAVAGSTEASF.

The chain combines TRBV27 with TRBJ2-1; 8 bases are shared with TRBD2. Germline assignment: CDR1 MNHEY and CDR2 SMNVEV (reference sequence). Trimming cost V 3 bases and J 4 bases; bases outside gene matches: 5. CDR3 size: 15 residues. CDR3 loop: CASSFYLAGYNEQFF. The DNA for the CDR3 is TGTGCCAGCAGTTTCTACCTAGCGGGTTACAATGAGCAGTTCTTC.

Remarks on this clonotype: A much larger clone differs from this one at a single base, so this may be a read error. The chain joins TRBV20-1 to TRBJ2-7; TRBD2 matches at 8 bases. The CDR3 loop spans 14 amino acids. J was trimmed by 3 bases and V by 4 bases; bases with no gene match: 8. In germline, CDR1 is DFQATT, CDR2 SNEGSKA (reference sequence). The CDR3 protein is CSATSAGEIYEQYF. The CDR3 coding sequence is TGCAGTGCTACTTCAGCGGGAGAGATCTACGAGCAGTACTTC.

This clonotype was seen a few times. The chain employs TRBV7-6 and TRBJ1-4; D ambiguous. The CDR3 runs 12 residues. The germline gives CDR1 SGHVS, CDR2 FNYEAQ. Trimming cost V 3 bases and J 6 bases, with 5 bases left between them. CDR3 coding DNA: TGTGCCAGCAGCTTGGCGGATGAAAAACTGTTTTTT. This gives the protein CASSLADEKLFF.

Of note for this clonotype: With a much larger clone just one base away, this may be a read error. This chain links TRBV20-1 with TRBJ2-3; 8 bases line up with TRBD2. Germline V CDR1 and CDR2: DFQATT, SNEGSKA (reference sequence). This CDR3 region has 13 residues. The CDR3 sequence is CRATGLATDTQYF. The CDR3 nucleotides read TGCAGAGCAACAGGACTAGCCACAGATACGCAGTATTTT.

In this sample, this clonotype turned up many times. The rearrangement uses TRBV12-3 or TRBV12-4 and TRBJ2-1, with TRBD2 as a possible D gene (6 bases). V lost 3 bases and J 10 bases, leaving 10 bases between the germline ends. The CDR3 totals 12 residues. Written as DNA, the CDR3 is TGTGCCAGCAGTTTCCCTCTAGCGGAGCAGTTCTTC. Protein sequence: CASSFPLAEQFF.

The chain recombines TRBV10-3 with TRBJ2-1, with TRBD2 matching over 9 bases. The trim removed 4 bases at V and 6 bases at J, leaving 1 base unmatched. The germline V gene has CDR1 ENHRY and CDR2 SYGVKD. The CDR3 is made up of 13 amino acids. The CDR3 DNA reads TGTGCCATCAGTGCGACTAGCGGCAATGAGCAGTTCTTC. Protein: CAISATSGNEQFF.

This clonotype was picked up a small number of times. This chain uses TRBV7-9 with TRBJ2-7; the D call may be TRBD1 or TRBD2 (5 bases each). This CDR3 contains 14 residues. V dropped 6 bases and J dropped 1 base, with 13 bases sitting between them. Germline-derived CDR1 and CDR2 are SEHNR and FQNEAQ (reference sequence). CDR3 region: CASRAPGPSYEQYF. CDR3 sequence (DNA): TGTGCCAGCAGGGCGCCGGGACCTTCCTACGAGCAGTACTTC.

This clonotype was seen many times. The chain links TRBV12-3 or TRBV12-4 to TRBJ2-1; D is uncertain. V was pared by 2 bases and J by 8 bases, with 4 bases between. This CDR3 is 11 amino acids long. In DNA, the CDR3 is TGTGCCAGCAGTTTATATCATGAGCAGTTCTTC. The encoded protein is CASSLYHEQFF.

This clonotype has more than one count but fewer than ten. The rearrangement uses TRBV12-3 or TRBV12-4 and TRBJ2-7; 7 bases are shared with TRBD1. V shed 5 bases, J shed 4 bases, and the junction held 5 bases outside the gene matches. This CDR3 contains 13 residues. The CDR3 DNA follows: TGTGCCAGCAGTGTCCAGGGACAGTACGAGCAGTACTTC. This sequence encodes CASSVQGQYEQYF.

The chain couples TRBV4-2 to TRBJ2-3; no reliable D call. The CDR3 is made up of 15 amino acids. Germline lookup yields CDR1 LGHNA and CDR2 YNFKEQ. V gave up 0 bases and J gave up 0 bases, with 7 bases separating them. The CDR3 region is CASSQEIGSTDTQYF. The CDR3 nucleotides read TGTGCCAGCAGCCAAGAGATCGGGAGCACAGATACGCAGTATTTT.

This clonotype was observed at least ten times. This chain connects TRBV10-2 to TRBJ2-1, with 7 bases aligning to TRBD2. CDR3 length: 14 amino acids. Trimming removed 7 bases from V and 5 bases from J; junction bases left unmatched: 8. Germline-derived CDR1 and CDR2 are WSHSY and SAAADI. The CDR3 is CASNLPGLNNEQFF. The CDR3 bases are TGCGCCAGCAACCTCCCGGGACTAAACAATGAGCAGTTCTTC.

This clonotype was seen many times. This chain connects TRBV20-1 to TRBJ1-1, with D perhaps matching TRBD1 (5 bases). Looked up from germline, CDR1 is DFQATT and CDR2 is SNEGSKA (reference sequence). The CDR3 loop spans 15 amino acids. The germline V and J ends were trimmed by 0 bases and 3 bases, with 14 bases remaining between them. The CDR3 coding sequence is TGCAGTGCTAGAGACCCGGGACGGGAGGACACTGAAGCTTTCTTT. Encoded protein: CSARDPGREDTEAFF.

J is TRBJ2-7 and V is TRBV12-3 or TRBV12-4; TRBD1 or TRBD2 may be the D gene (5 bases each). V was pared by 4 bases and J by 10 bases, with 11 bases between. The CDR3 is made up of 11 amino acids. This chain's CDR3 is CASSSRGAQYF. The CDR3 DNA reads as TGTGCCAGCAGTTCCCGAGGGGCCCAGTACTTC.

This clonotype was counted many times. The CDR3: CSVEDNVYGYTF. In nucleotides, the CDR3 is TGCAGCGTTGAGGACAATGTATATGGCTACACCTTC. The chain has TRBV29-1 and TRBJ1-2; maybe TRBD1 (5 bases). The germline V gene has CDR1 SQVTM and CDR2 ANQGSEA. V lost 3 bases to trimming and J lost 5 bases, with 10 bases between them. The CDR3 covers 12 residues.

The genes are TRBV29-1 and TRBJ2-7, with TRBD1 identical over 7 bases. From germline, CDR1 is SQVTM and CDR2 ANQGSEA. The V gene end was trimmed by 5 bases and the J gene end by 6 bases; junction bases not matched to a gene: 13. This CDR3 region has 14 residues. The CDR3 DNA reads TGCAGCGTTTCCGCTGGACAGGTTCTCGCCGAGCAGTACTTC. This encodes CSVSAGQVLAEQYF.

This clonotype is a singleton in its sample. The CDR3 coding sequence is TGCGCCAGCAGCGGTGGCAGGGACTATGGCTACACCTTC. Protein: CASSGGRDYGYTF. This chain joins TRBV5-1 and TRBJ1-2; D may be TRBD1 (5 bases). The CDR3 has 13 amino acids. The germline V and J ends were trimmed by 4 bases and 3 bases, with 10 bases remaining between them. Per the germline V gene, CDR1 is SGHRS and CDR2 is YFSETQ.

This clonotype was recorded a few times. The V call is TRBV29-1, the J call TRBJ2-7, with D unclear. Germline CDR1 is SQVTM and CDR2 is ANQGSEA. Deletions cut 8 bases from V and 4 bases from J, with 12 bases between. CDR3 length equals 11 residues. The CDR3 DNA is TGCAGCTCCTCCCTCGGTTACGAGCAGTACTTC. It yields the protein CSSSLGYEQYF.

This clonotype has just a few counts. The chain employs TRBV27 and TRBJ2-7; 9 positions agree with TRBD2. Losses at the gene ends were 3 bases for V and 5 bases for J; bases not matched to a gene: 5. Germline loops: CDR1 MNHEY, CDR2 SMNVEV (reference sequence). The CDR3 is 14 amino acids. CDR3 amino acids: CASSFLAGEDEQYF. The CDR3 nucleotides are TGTGCCAGCAGTTTTTTAGCGGGAGAGGACGAGCAGTACTTC.

This clonotype was picked up a small number of times. J is TRBJ2-1 and V is TRBV5-1, with TRBD1 matching 9 bases. CDR1 and CDR2 from the germline V gene are SGHRS and YFSETQ. CDR3 length: 15 residues. With V trimmed by 6 bases and J by 0 bases, 4 bases remained unmatched. DNA of the CDR3: TGCGCCAGCACAGAGGGACAGGGCTCCTACAATGAGCAGTTCTTC. Translating gives CASTEGQGSYNEQFF. Filled out from reference TRBV5-1 and TRBJ2-1, the complete variable domain reads KAGVTQTPRYLIKTRGQQVTLSCSPISGHRSVSWYQQTPGQGLQFLFEYFSETQRNKGNFPGRFSGRQFSNSRSEMNVSTLELGDSALYLCASTEGQGSYNEQFFGPGTRLTVL.